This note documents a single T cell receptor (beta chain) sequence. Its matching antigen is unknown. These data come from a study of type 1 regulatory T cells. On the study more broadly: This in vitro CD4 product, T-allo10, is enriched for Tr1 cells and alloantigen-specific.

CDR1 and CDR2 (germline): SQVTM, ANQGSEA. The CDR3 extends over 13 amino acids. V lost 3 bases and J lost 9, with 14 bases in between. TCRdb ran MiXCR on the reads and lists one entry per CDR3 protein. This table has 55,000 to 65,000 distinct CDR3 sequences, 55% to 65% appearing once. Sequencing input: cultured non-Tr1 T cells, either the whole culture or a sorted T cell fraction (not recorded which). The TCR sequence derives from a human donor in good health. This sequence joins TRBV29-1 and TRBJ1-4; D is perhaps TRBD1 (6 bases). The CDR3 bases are TGCAGCGTTGAGCGGGCAGGGGAGAAAAAACTGTTTTTT. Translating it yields CSVERAGEKKLFF.